This TCR beta chain was captured in a study of T cells in Graves' hyperthyroidism and ophthalmopathy. RNA transcripts were the template for amplifying TCR beta CDR3 regions. The HTBI set primed first-round TCR CDR3 RT-PCR. TCRdb re-derived calls from the multiplex PCR reads in MiXCR, one entry per CDR3 protein. Here the sample spans roughly 290,000 distinct CDR3 sequences, about a sixth being singletons. Ten or more counts support this clonotype. Germline CDR1 and CDR2: SGHRS and YFSETQ. The CDR3 runs to 15 residues. V lost 4 bases, J lost 4 bases, and 14 bases lay in between. It was uncontrolled infection, other autoimmune disease, pregnancy or lactation that excluded patients.

Sequencing was performed on blood. The chain employs TRBV5-1 and TRBJ2-2, with D possibly TRBD1 on 5 matching bases. The receptor's source is an older woman with Graves' ophthalmopathy. The CDR3 region has the DNA TGCGCCAGCAGCCGAAAATCAGGGTTCACCGGGGAGCTGTTTTTT. Residues: CASSRKSGFTGELFF.